A single TCR beta chain is shown here with its context. Its antigen remains unidentified. Other DNA sequences in this specimen translate into the identical CDR3. Expressed TCRB transcripts were sequenced because the entire RNA isolate underwent reverse transcription. Assay used: immunoSEQ multiplex PCR; TCRdb lists only in-frame clones, some missing. The sample holds roughly 300,000 clones, 7% to 9% seen once. The entry originates in a study of beta chain features in type 1 diabetes. V lost 1 base, J lost 2 bases, and 4 bases stayed unmatched. Germline V lookup: CDR1 SEHNR, CDR2 FQNEAQ (reference sequence). The CDR3 loop spans 15 amino acids. Notes on the study in general: Comparison showed that naive, central memory and Treg TCRB repertoires appeared more similar among patients than among healthy donors.

The sequence was collected from a woman between 18 and 30 years old in good health. The rearrangement uses TRBV7-9 and TRBJ2-5; 7 bases match TRBD2. Source material: central memory CD4+ T cells from blood. CDR3 residues: CASSLGASGQETQYF. The CDR3 DNA is TGTGCCAGCAGCTTAGGGGCTAGCGGACAAGAGACCCAGTACTTC.